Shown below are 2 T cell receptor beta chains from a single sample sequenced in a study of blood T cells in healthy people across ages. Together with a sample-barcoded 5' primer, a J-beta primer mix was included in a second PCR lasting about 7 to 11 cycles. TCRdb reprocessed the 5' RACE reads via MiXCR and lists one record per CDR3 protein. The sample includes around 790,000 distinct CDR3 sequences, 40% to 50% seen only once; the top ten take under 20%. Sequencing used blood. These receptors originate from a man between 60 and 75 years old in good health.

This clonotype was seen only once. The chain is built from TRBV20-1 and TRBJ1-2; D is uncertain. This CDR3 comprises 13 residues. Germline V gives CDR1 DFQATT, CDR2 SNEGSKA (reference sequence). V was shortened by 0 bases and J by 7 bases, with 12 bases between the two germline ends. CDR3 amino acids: CSARDTPAGGYTF. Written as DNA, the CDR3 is TGCAGTGCTAGAGATACCCCAGCGGGTGGCTACACCTTC.

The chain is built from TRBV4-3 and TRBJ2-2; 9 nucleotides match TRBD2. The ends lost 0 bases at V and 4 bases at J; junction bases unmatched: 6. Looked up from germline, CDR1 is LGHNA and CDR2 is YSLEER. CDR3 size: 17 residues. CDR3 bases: TGCGCCAGCAGCCAAGATAGCCTAGCGGGGCCCACCGGGGAGCTGTTTTTT. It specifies CASSQDSLAGPTGELFF.